This T cell receptor beta chain derives from a study of T cell responses to AZD1222 COVID-19 vaccine. General study points: Reports indicate that nearly half of spike-specific TCRs are directed at unmutated variant regions. Regions 160-218 and 743-854 dominated among vaccine-associated CD4 TCRs spanning spike.

On this clone itself: Antigen specificity is unknown.

The CDR3 is made up of 14 amino acids. Trimming shortened V by 6 bases and J by 2 bases, and 14 bases separated the two germline ends. Germline V lookup: CDR1 MDHEN, CDR2 SYDVKM. Method: immunoSEQ multiplex PCR; TCRdb's copy keeps in-frame clones and lacks some. There are about 150,000 clones in the sample; about 89% occur only once, and roughly a tenth lies in the top ten. This TCR derives from an adult who received the AZD1222 COVID-19 vaccine. The chain employs TRBV28 and TRBJ2-7; TRBD1 might be the D (6 bases). Sample: peripheral blood, taken 28 days after the second AZD1222 dose. In nucleotides, the CDR3 is TGTGCCAGCAGCCTTGACAGGACAACCTACGAGCAGTACTTC. Its protein product is CASSLDRTTYEQYF.